This T cell receptor beta chain was sequenced in a study of human CD8 memory T cell subsets. Progenitor exhausted-like CD8+ memory cells (TPEX) were CCR7+ PD-1+ TIGIT+. The TCR beta sequencing libraries came from UMI-labeled 5' RACE. Reprocessing the 5' RACE reads, TCRdb reports a single entry for every CDR3 protein and omits DNA. The table lists about 9,200 distinct CDR3 sequences. The germline CDR1 and CDR2 sequences are LGHNA and YSLEER. This CDR3 comprises 13 residues. The sequenced material came from CD8+ T cells from PBMCs. This sequence joins TRBV4-3 and TRBJ2-7. The sequence derives from a human donor in good health. The CDR3 spells CASSQEGSYEQYF.